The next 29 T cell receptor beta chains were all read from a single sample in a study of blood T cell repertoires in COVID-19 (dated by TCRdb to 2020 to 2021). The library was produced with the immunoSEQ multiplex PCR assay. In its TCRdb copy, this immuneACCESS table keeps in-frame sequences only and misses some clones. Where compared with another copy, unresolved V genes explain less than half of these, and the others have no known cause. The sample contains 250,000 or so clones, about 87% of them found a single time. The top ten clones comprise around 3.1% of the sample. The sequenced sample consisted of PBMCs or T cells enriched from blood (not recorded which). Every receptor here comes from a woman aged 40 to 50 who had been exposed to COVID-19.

The CDR3 nucleotides are TGTGCCAGCAGCCAAGATCCGCAGGGCACAGATACGCAGTATTTT. Translation gives CASSQDPQGTDTQYF. This chain connects TRBV4-2 to TRBJ2-3; no definite D call. From germline, CDR1 is LGHNA and CDR2 YNFKEQ. Trimming took 0 bases from V and 1 from J, leaving 8 bases between them. This CDR3 comprises 15 residues.

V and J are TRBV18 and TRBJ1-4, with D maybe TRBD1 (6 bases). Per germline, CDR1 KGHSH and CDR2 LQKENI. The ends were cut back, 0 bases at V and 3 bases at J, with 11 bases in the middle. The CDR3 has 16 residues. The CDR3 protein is CASSPPGGGPNEKLFF. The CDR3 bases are TGTGCCAGCTCACCACCGGGCGGGGGCCCTAATGAAAAACTGTTTTTT.

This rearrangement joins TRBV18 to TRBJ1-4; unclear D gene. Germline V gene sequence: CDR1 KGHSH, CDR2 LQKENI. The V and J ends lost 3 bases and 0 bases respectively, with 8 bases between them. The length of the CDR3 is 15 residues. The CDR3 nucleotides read TGTGCCAGCTCACCCCCCAGTGCAACTAATGAAAAACTGTTTTTT. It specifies CASSPPSATNEKLFF. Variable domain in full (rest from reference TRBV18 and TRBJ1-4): NAGVMQNPRHLVRRRGQEARLRCSPMKGHSHVYWYRQLPEEGLKFMVYLQKENIIDESGMPKERFSAEFPKEGPSILRIQQVVRGDSAAYFCASSPPSATNEKLFFGSGTQLSVL.

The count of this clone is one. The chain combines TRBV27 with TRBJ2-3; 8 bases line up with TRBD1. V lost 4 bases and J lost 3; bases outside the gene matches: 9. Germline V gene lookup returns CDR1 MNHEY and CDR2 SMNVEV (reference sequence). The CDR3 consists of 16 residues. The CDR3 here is CASSWVGTGVTDTQYF. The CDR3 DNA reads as TGTGCCAGCAGTTGGGTCGGGACAGGAGTTACAGATACGCAGTATTTT.

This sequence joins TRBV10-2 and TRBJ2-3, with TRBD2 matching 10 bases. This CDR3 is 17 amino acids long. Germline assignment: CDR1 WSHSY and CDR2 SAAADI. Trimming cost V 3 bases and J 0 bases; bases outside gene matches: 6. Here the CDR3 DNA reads TGCGCCAGCAGTGATCTAGCGGGAGTGTTCAGCACAGATACGCAGTATTTT. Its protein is CASSDLAGVFSTDTQYF.

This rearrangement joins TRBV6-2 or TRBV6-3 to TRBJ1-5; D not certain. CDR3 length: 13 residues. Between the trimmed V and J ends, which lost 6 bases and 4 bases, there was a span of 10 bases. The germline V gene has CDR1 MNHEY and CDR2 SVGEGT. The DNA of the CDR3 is TGTGCCAGCAGCCTGATCGGGAATCAGCCCCAGCATTTT. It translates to CASSLIGNQPQHF.

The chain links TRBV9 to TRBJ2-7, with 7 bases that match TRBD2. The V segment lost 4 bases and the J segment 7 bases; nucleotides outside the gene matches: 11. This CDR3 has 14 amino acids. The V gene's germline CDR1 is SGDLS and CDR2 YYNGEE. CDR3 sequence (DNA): TGTGCCAGCAGCTACGGACTAGAGGGTTGGGAGCAGTACTTC. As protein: CASSYGLEGWEQYF.

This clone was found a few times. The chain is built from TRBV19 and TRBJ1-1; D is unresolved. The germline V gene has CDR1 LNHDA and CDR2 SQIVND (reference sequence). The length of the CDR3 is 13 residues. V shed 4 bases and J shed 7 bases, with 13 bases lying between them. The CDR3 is CASSTPGGFEAFF. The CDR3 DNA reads TGTGCCAGTAGTACCCCCGGCGGCTTTGAAGCTTTCTTT.

The CDR3 DNA follows: TGCGCCAGCAGCAAAGGGGGGGGACTGGATGAAAAACTGTTTTTT. Translation: CASSKGGGLDEKLFF. V gene TRBV4-3 combines with J gene TRBJ1-4; maybe TRBD1 (6 bases). V was pared by 5 bases and J by 6 bases, with 16 bases between. The CDR3 runs 15 residues. The germline V gene encodes CDR1 LGHNA and CDR2 YSLEER.

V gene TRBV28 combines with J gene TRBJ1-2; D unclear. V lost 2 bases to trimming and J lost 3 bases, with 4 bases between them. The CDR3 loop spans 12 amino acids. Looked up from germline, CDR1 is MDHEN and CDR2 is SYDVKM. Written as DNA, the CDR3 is TGTGCCAGCAGTTTAATAGACTATGGCTACACCTTC. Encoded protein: CASSLIDYGYTF.

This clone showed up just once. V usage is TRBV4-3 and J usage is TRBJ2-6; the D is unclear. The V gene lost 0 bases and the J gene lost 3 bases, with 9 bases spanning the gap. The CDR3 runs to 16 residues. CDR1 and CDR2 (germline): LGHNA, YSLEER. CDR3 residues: CASSQEERFGANVLTF. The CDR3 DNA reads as TGCGCCAGCAGCCAAGAAGAACGGTTTGGGGCCAACGTCCTGACTTTC.

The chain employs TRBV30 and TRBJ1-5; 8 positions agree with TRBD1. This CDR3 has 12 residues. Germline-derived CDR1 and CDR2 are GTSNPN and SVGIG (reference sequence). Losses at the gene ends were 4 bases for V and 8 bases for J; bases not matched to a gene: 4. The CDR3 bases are TGTGCCTGGAACAGGGGGAGGGAGCCCCAGCATTTT. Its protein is CAWNRGREPQHF.

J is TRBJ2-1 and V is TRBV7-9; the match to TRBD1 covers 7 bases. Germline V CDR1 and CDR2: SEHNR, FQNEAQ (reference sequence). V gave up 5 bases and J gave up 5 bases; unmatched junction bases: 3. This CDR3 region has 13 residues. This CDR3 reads CASSVGQNNEQFF. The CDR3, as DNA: TGTGCCAGCAGCGTGGGACAGAACAATGAGCAGTTCTTC.

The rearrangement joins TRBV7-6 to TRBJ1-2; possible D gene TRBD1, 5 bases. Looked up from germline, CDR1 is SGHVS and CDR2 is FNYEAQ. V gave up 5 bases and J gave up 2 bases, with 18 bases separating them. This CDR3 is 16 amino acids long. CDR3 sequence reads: CASSPETAPINYGYTF. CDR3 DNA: TGTGCCAGCAGCCCGGAGACAGCACCAATAAACTATGGCTACACCTTC.

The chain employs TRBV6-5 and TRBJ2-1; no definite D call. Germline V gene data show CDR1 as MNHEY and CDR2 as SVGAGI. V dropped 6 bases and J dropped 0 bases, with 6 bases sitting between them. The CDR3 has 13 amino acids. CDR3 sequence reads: CASREISYNEQFF. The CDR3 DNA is TGTGCCAGCAGAGAGATCTCCTACAATGAGCAGTTCTTC.

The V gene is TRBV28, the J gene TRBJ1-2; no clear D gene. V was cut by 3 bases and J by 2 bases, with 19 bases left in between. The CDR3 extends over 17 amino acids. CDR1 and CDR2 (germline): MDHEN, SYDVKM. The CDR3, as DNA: TGTGCCAGCAGTTTGAGTTCGGGGAGCTTGGGGAACTATGGCTACACCTTC. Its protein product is CASSLSSGSLGNYGYTF.

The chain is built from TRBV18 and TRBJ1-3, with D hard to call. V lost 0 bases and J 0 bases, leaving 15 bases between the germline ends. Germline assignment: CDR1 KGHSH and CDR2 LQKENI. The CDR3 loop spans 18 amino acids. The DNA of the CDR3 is TGTGCCAGCTCACCACCTTCTGGCACCCACCTCTCTGGAAACACCATATATTTT. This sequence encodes CASSPPSGTHLSGNTIYF.

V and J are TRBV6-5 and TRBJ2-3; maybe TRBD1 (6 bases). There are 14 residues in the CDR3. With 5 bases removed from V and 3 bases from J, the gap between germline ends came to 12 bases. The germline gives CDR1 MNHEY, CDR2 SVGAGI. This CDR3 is CASSPRTVTDTQYF. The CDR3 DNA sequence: TGTGCCAGCAGTCCAAGGACAGTAACAGATACGCAGTATTTT.

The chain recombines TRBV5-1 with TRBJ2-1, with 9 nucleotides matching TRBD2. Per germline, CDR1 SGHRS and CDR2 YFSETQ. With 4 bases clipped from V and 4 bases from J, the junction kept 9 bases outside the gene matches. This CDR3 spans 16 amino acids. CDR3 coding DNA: TGCGCCAGCAGCGCTACGGGACTAGCCTTTTACAATGAGCAGTTCTTC. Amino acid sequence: CASSATGLAFYNEQFF.

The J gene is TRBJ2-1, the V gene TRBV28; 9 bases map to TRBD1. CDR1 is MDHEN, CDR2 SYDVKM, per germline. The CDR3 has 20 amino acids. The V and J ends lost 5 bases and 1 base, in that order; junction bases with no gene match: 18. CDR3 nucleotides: TGTGCCAGCAGTACCCGAATTCAGGATCCGGGACAGGGATCCTACAATGAGCAGTTCTTC. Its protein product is CASSTRIQDPGQGSYNEQFF.

DNA of the CDR3: TGTGCCAGCAGTAATTCGAGGACAGGGGTGTCCGAGCAGTACTTC. Protein: CASSNSRTGVSEQYF. V is TRBV6-5 and J is TRBJ2-7, with 9 bases that match TRBD1. The germline V gene has CDR1 MNHEY and CDR2 SVGAGI. The CDR3 spans 15 residues. Unmatched junction bases numbered 11, after V lost 5 bases and J lost 6 bases.

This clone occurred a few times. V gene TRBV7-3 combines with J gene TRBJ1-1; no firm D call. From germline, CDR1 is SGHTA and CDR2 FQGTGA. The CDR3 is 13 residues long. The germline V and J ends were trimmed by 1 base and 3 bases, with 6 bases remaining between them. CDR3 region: CASSLSMYTEAFF. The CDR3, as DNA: TGTGCCAGCAGCTTAAGTATGTACACTGAAGCTTTCTTT. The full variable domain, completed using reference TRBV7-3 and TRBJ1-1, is GAGVSQTPSNKVTEKGKYVELRCDPISGHTALYWYRQSLGQGPEFLIYFQGTGAADDSGLPNDRFFAVRPEGSVSTLKIQRTERGDSAVYLCASSLSMYTEAFFGQGTRLTVV.

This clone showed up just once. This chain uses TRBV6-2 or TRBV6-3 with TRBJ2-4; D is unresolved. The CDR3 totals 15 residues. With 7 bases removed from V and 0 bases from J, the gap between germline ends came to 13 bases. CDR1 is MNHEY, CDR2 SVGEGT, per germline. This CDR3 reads CASTPGVLAKNIQYF. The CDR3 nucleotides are TGTGCCAGCACCCCCGGTGTTCTAGCCAAAAACATTCAGTACTTC.

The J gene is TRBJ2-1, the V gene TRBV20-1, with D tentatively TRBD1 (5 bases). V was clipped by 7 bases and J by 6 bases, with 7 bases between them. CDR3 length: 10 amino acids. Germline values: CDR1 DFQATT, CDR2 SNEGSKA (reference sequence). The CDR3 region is CSVTGNEQFF. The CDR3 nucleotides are TGCAGTGTCACAGGCAATGAGCAGTTCTTC.

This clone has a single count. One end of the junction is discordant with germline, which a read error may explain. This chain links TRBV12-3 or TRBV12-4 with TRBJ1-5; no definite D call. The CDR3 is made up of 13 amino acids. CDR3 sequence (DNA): TGTGCCAGCAGCTTAGGGCTCAATCAGCCCCAGCATTTT. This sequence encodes CASSLGLNQPQHF.

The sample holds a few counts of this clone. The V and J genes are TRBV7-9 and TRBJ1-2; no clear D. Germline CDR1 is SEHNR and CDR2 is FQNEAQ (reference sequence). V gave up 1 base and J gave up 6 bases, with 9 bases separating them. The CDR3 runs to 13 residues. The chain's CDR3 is CASSLVTGDGYTF. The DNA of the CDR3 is TGTGCCAGCAGCTTAGTAACTGGAGATGGCTACACCTTC. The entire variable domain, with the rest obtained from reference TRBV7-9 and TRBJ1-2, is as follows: DTGVSQNPRHKITKRGQNVTFRCDPISEHNRLYWYRQTLGQGPEFLTYFQNEAQLEKSRLLSDRFSAERPKGSFSTLEIQRTEQGDSAMYLCASSLVTGDGYTFGSGTRLTVV.

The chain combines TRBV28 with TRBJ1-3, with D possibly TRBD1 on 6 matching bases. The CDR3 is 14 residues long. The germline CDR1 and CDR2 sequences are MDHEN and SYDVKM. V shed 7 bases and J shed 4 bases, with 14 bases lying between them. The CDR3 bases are TGTGCCAGCATCCCCGGGACATTCGGAAACACCATATATTTT. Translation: CASIPGTFGNTIYF.

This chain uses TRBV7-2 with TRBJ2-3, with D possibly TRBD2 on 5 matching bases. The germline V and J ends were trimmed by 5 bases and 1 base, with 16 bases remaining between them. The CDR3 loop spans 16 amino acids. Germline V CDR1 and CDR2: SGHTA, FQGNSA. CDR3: CASSPSAVTRTDTQYF. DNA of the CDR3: TGTGCCAGCAGCCCCTCAGCGGTGACTCGCACAGATACGCAGTATTTT.

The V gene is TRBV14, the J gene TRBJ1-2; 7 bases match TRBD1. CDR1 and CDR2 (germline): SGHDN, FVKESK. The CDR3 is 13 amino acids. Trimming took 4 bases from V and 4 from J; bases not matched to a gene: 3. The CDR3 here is CASSPGTAYGYTF. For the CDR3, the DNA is TGTGCCAGCAGCCCCGGGACAGCCTATGGCTACACCTTC.